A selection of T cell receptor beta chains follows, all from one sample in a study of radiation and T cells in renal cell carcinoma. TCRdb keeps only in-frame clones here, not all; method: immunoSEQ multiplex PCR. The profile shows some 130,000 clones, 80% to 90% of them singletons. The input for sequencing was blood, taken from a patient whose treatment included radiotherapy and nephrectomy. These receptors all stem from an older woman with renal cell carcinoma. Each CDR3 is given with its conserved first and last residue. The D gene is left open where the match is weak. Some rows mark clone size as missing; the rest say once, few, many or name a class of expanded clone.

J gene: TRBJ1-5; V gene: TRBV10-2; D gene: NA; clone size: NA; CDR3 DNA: TGCGCCAGCAGGGAAAATAGCAATCAGCCCCAGCATTTT; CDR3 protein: CASRENSNQPQHF
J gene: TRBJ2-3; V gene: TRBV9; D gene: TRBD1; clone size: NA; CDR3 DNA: TGTGCCAGCAGCGTACAGGGGGTTACAGATACGCAGTATTTT; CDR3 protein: CASSVQGVTDTQYF
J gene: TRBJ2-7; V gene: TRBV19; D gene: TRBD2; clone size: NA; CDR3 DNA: TGTGCCAGTAGCCCCAGGAGGGCTAGCGGAAACTACGAGCAGTACTTC; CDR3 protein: CASSPRRASGNYEQYF
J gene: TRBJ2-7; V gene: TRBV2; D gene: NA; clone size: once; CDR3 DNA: TGTGCCAGCAGCGCCGGGACCGAAGCCTACGAGCAGTACTTC; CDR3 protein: CASSAGTEAYEQYF
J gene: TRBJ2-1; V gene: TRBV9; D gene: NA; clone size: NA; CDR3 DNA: TGTGCCAGCAGCAGGATCCGGGACGTCGATGAGCAGTTCTTC; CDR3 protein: CASSRIRDVDEQFF
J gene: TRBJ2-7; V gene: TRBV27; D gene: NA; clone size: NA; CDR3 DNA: TGTGCCAGCAGTCCCCGGGCGGGACTCTACGAGCAGTACTTC; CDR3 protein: CASSPRAGLYEQYF
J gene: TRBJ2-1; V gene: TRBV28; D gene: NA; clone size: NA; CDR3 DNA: TGTGCCAGCAGGAGCGAGAGCTCCTACAATGAGCAGTTCTTC; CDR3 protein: CASRSESSYNEQFF
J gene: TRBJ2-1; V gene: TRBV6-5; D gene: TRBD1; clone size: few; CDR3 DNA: TGTGCCAGCAGTACCAACAGGGGGCTCGGGAATGAGCAGTTCTTC; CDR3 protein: CASSTNRGLGNEQFF
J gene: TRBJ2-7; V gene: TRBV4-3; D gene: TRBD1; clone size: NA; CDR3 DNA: TGCGCCAGCAGCCAGTGGACAGGGGTAAAATCCGAGCAGTACTTC; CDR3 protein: CASSQWTGVKSEQYF
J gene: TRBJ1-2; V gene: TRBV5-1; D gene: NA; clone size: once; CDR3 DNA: TGCGCCAGCAGCTTGGCCCCAGGGAACTATGGCTACACCTTC; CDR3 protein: CASSLAPGNYGYTF
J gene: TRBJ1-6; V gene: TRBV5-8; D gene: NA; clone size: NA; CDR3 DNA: TGTGCCAGCAGCCCCCAAGGGTGGGACTCACCCCTCCACTTT; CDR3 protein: CASSPQGWDSPLHF
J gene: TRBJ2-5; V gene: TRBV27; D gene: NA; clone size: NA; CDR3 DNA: TGTGCCAGCAGTCCCCCGGACAGCGTTCCGTACCAAGAGACCCAGTACTTC; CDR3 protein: CASSPPDSVPYQETQYF
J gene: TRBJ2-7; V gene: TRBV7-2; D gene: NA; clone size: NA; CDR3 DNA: TGTGCCAGCAGCTTAGACGGGAGCTCCTACGAGCAGTACTTC; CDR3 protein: CASSLDGSSYEQYF
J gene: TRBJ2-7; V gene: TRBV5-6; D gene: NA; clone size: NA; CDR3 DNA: TGTGCCAGCAGCTTCGTTTCTAGCTACGAGCAGTACTTC; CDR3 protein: CASSFVSSYEQYF
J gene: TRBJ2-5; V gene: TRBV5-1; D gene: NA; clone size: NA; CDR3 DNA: TGCGCCAGCAGCTTGCGGGCCGCGAGCACAGGCCAAGAGACCCAGTACTTC; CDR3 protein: CASSLRAASTGQETQYF
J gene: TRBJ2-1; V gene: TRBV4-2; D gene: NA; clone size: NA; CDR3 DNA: TGTGCCAGCAGCGGAGTGGCGGAGTACAATGAGCAGTTCTTC; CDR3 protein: CASSGVAEYNEQFF
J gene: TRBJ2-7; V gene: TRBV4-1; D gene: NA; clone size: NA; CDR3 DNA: TGCGCCAGCAGCCAAGATCACGGTCTGGAGGAGTACTTC; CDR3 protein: CASSQDHGLEEYF
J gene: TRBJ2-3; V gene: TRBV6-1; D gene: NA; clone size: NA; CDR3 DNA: TGTGCCAGCAGTGAAGTTCAGGGGGATACGCAGTATTTT; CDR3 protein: CASSEVQGDTQYF
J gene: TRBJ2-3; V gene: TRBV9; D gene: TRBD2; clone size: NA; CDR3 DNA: TGTGCCAGCAGCGTGGCGGGGGGGCCAGATACGCAGTATTTT; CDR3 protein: CASSVAGGPDTQYF
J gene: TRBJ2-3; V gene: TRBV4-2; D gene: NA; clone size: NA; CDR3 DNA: TGTGCCAGCAGCCAAAAGACGTCCAGGGGATTGACAGATACGCAGTATTTT; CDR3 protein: CASSQKTSRGLTDTQYF
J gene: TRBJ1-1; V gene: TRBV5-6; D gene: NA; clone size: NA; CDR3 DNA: TGTGCCAGCAGCTTGGTGGGACCTACGAACACTGAAGCTTTCTTT; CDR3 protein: CASSLVGPTNTEAFF
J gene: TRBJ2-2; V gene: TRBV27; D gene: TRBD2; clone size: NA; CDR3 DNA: TGTGCCAGCAGCCCTATGAGCGGGATGAACACCGGGGAGCTGTTTTTT; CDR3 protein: CASSPMSGMNTGELFF
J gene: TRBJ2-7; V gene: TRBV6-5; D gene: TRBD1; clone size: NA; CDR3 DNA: TGTGCCAGCAGTTACCGGGGGACAGGAACTCAGCAGTACTTC; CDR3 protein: CASSYRGTGTQQYF
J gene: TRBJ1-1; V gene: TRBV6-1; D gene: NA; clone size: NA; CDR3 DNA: TGTGCCAGCACCCAGTACACTGAAGCTTTCTTT; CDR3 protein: CASTQYTEAFF
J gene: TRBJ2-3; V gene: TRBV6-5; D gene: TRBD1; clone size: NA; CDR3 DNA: TGTGCCAGCAGTGTTGACAGGGGACATACGCAGTATTTT; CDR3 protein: CASSVDRGHTQYF
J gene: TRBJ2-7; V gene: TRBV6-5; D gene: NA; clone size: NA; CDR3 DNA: TGTGCCAGCAGTTACTCGACGGTTACTAACGAGCAGTACTTC; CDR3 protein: CASSYSTVTNEQYF
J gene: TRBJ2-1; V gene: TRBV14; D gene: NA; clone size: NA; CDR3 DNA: TGTGCCAGCAGCCAAGATGGTAGCAATGAGCAGTTCTTC; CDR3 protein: CASSQDGSNEQFF
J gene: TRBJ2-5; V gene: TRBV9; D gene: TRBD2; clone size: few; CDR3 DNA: TGTGCCAGCAGCGTTAGCGGGGGAAGAGGAGAGACCCAGTACTTC; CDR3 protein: CASSVSGGRGETQYF
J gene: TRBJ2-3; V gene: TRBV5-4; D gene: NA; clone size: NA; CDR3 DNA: TGTGCCAGCAGCTTGGGGACAGATTCAGATACGCAGTATTTT; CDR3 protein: CASSLGTDSDTQYF
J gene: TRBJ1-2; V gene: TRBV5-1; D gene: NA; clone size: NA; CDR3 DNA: TGCGCCAGCAGCAAATACCGGGACTCTAACTATGGCTACACCTTC; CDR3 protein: CASSKYRDSNYGYTF
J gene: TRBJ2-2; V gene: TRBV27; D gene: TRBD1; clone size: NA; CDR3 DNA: TGTGCCAGCAGCCCCTCGGGAGAGACAGGGGGCACCGGGGAGCTGTTTTTT; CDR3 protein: CASSPSGETGGTGELFF
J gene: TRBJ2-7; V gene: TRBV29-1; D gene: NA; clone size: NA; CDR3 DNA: TGCAGCGTCTTAGTTTCTTGGGAGCAGTACTTC; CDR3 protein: CSVLVSWEQYF
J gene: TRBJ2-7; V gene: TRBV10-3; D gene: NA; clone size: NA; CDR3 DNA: TGTGCCATCAGTGATGGGATCAGACAGGACCTCTACGAGCAGTACTTC; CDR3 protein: CAISDGIRQDLYEQYF